This T cell receptor (beta chain) was profiled in a study of cytomegalovirus exposure and HLA in healthy donors (dated by TCRdb to about 2017). Turning to the overall study: An earlier analysis of 587 of the donors reported more than 250 Gb of sequence data and some 100 million unique TCR beta sequences from approximately 180 million T cells. Approximately 310 gigabases of sequencing data and approximately 85 million unique TCR sequences were included in an early release covering roughly 600 HLA-typed donors. The genetic ancestry cluster associated with self-reported Caucasian donors included roughly four fifths of the roughly 380 genotyped donors. The study aimed to test whether signatures of past pathogen exposure could be identified by cataloging public T cell receptors. The study used immunosequencing to profile the T cell repertoires of approximately 640 subjects and linked those repertoires to cytomegalovirus serostatus. A separate validation cohort of over 95 different subjects was used in addition to the 666-subject first cohort. The study combined high-throughput TCR immunosequencing, statistical association of individual TCRs with disease status, and machine learning to predict cytomegalovirus infection status. A later analysis re-analyzed previously published TCR beta repertoires from 600 to 850 donors and added high-resolution HLA genotyping to study TCR occurrence patterns. Rather than drawing on any new phenotypic data, the later analysis identified candidate immune exposures from TCR beta sequences and the way those sequences occurred across donors. An earlier analysis of 587 of the donors used high-throughput TCR beta sequencing to judge whether each TCR beta V gene segment behaved as functional or pseudogenic. Donor age, sex, ethnicity and CMV serostatus were collected together with the repertoire data. Genome-wide SNP genotypes for about 65% of the roughly 670 donors were used in a later genetic analysis, which treated that subset as a discovery cohort. All discovery cohort repertoires had been generated using a single sequencing platform. HLA typing included class I and class II loci at four-digit resolution. Typing coverage varied by locus: roughly 620-640 donors for A, B, C, DRB1 and DQB1; approximately 560 for DQA1; over 600 for DPA1; 400 to 480 for DPB1. Four to six DR-DQ haplotypes were handled as single units for association and clustering because linkage in the cohort was strong. Among about 410 genotyped donors of the cohort, an average of approximately 200,000 unique TCR beta nucleotide sequences was sequenced per donor, of which about 18% were non-productive. Broader findings and caveats from the paper: Roughly uniform sequencing depth across donors was assumed in presence/absence analyses, although this assumption may not hold. Immune exposure information for the cohort was limited to CMV serostatus. It was suggested by the authors that the approach could potentially be generalized to other disease states and immunological phenotypes. Linkage disequilibrium might explain the correlated functional status among segregating V segments, but an unknown experimental factor could not be ruled out. In a later analysis, several top co-occurrence clusters were reported to appear linked to parvovirus B19, influenza, CMV and Epstein-Barr virus. A further reported finding was that TCR beta sequences accurately predicted the HLA-A and HLA-B alleles for most subjects in the first cohort. Because counts were too low, more than 15 rarely observed V segments, including chromosome 9 orphons, were left out of the earlier analysis of 500 to 650 of the donors. In a later analysis, HLA-associated TCR beta chains showed more clonal expansion and lower generation probabilities than non-associated chains that were equally common. While some public TCRs were present in many individuals, most TCR sequences turned up only very rarely across donors. A later analysis found that TCR association rates varied across HLA loci, with DRB1 alleles showing the most associated TCRs and HLA-C alleles the fewest. An association between a missense DCLRE1C variant and V-gene and J-gene trimming of TCR beta chains was found in a later genetic analysis and replicated in an independent cohort. The study gave a list of 150 to 200 TCR beta chains associated with cytomegalovirus. Strong co-occurrence of HLA alleles, especially DR and DQ, made assigning TCR associations to individual alleles difficult. According to a later genetic analysis, donors in an Asian-associated ancestry cluster had fewer N-insertions in productive TCRs than the approximately 690-donor mean. This cohort had only TCR beta chains sequenced, and the lack of alpha or paired-chain data limited which features could be detected. Some IMGT-functional V segments, including TRBV6-2 and TRBV6-3, could not be told apart with the 87-base-pair reads, so those segments were excluded. At a false discovery rate of 0.05, a later analysis linked approximately 18,000 TCR beta sequences to specific HLA alleles. Three of the identified cytomegalovirus-associated TCR beta chains were confirmed in vitro to be specific for cytomegalovirus antigens. Cytomegalovirus status was reported to be diagnosed by the classifier with high specificity and sensitivity in both the original and validation cohorts. Because HLA typing was unavailable for some donors at each locus, only the typed subset was used in association tests. According to a later analysis, most CMV-associated TCR beta chains appeared to be HLA-restricted, and the HLA associations seemed to be driven largely by CMV exposure. A cluster of highly shared sequence variants was judged likely to represent a technical artifact of the sequencing pipeline. An earlier analysis of 587 of the donors showed that most TCR beta V segments appeared in productive rearrangements either about 87% or about 30% of the time, which broadly matched IMGT annotations.

CDR1 and CDR2, looked up from the germline V gene, are SGHDT and YYEEEE. The CDR3 covers 11 residues, taking in both the cysteine and the phenylalanine. Just CDR3 DNA is preserved here, 33 bases in frame from base 1. V loses 4 bases of germline sequence and J loses 10 bases, and the interval between the two ends is 12 bases. Comment on this clone: What this receptor recognizes is not known. Base qualities are not provided; no much larger clone lies one nucleotide away.

In total, approximately 690 healthy bone marrow donors made up the cohort. At the time of sampling, all cohort members were nominally healthy, though unrecorded immune exposures were likely present. The donor was CMV seronegative and belonged to the group of 352 seronegative cohort members. A peripheral blood sample was collected from each donor, and TCR beta sequencing was performed on peripheral blood mononuclear cells. Genomic DNA extraction from the blood cell samples was performed with the Qiagen DNeasy Blood Extraction Kit. The library was made by the immunoSEQ multiplex PCR assay. For the multiplex PCR, a mixture combining 60 forward primers for TCR Vbeta segments and 13 reverse primers for TCR Jbeta segments was used. The CDR3 region of rearranged TCR beta genes was amplified from genomic DNA with a multiplex PCR assay. Amplified TCR beta libraries were sequenced as 87-base-pair reads on the Illumina HiSeq System. Concerning the study's data processing: In a later analysis, roughly 80 million unique TCR beta chains were counted across the approximately 640 repertoires, and roughly 11 million of these chains were shared by at least two donors. A nearest-neighbor algorithm error-corrected the raw reads and collapsed the reads into unique sequences, merging closely related sequences to remove PCR and sequencing errors. CDR3 sequences were aligned to IMGT reference sequences to assign V, D and J gene segments. Each retained sequence needed at least a six-nucleotide match to both a V gene segment and a J gene segment. Rearrangements were called productive when the CDR3 lacked stop codons and stayed in frame with V and J; all others were non-productive. CDR3 was defined according to IMGT convention as the region running from the second conserved V-encoded cysteine to the conserved J-encoded phenylalanine. Sequences without an unambiguous match to a single V gene segment were excluded from the earlier analysis of 500 to 700 of the donors. In an earlier analysis of 450 to 700 of the donors, V segments were called functional above 56.7% productive rearrangements and were called segregating when the between-donor standard deviation exceeded 5%. A statistical classification framework was built for diagnosing cytomegalovirus status from the catalog of TCR beta chain sequences. In a later analysis, TCR nucleotide sequences were compared against IMGT/GENE-DB human TR gene sequences so that V and J genes could be assigned. Using the TCRdist pipeline, a later analysis assigned CDR3 sequences along with most-parsimonious VDJ recombination scenarios. In a later analysis, every TCR beta chain was defined by the combination of its CDR3 amino acid sequence and its V-gene family, and reads without a unique V-gene family were dropped. In a later analysis, approximately 590 highly shared, low-generation-probability nucleotide sequences were removed to address suspected cross-contamination and a sequencing artifact. For each public chain, a later analysis derived a clonal expansion index from normalized ranks of inferred template counts within each repertoire. A later analysis computed generation probabilities with a VDJ recombination model fitted to out-of-frame rearrangements, and checked the results against IGoR. In a later analysis, hypergeometric tests were used to score TCR-TCR, TCR-HLA and TCR-CMV co-occurrence, with a repertoire-size bias correction applied to TCR pairs. A later analysis estimated false discovery rates by permuting HLA or CMV assignments 20 times. A later analysis grouped co-occurring TCRs with DBSCAN, adding TCRdist sequence similarity when clustering within HLA-allele-positive subsets. For co-occurrence clustering, repertoires with fewer than 30,000 or more than 120,000 public chains were excluded, along with four or five repertoires with anomalous nucleotide sharing. The table was pulled from immuneACCESS by TCRdb, which kept in-frame rearrangements only. Such tables lose some clones; where checked, under half of the loss comes from unresolved V genes, and the rest has no known cause. That table gives V, J and clone size, and the DNA gave D and trimming. This sample is represented by about 50,000 clones; 82% of them were singletons. Clones ranked in the top ten supply 1.6% of the sample.

The chain was built from TRBV5-6 and TRBJ2-7; no D gene is confidently identified. The sequence derives from a man aged 25-40 years in good health and CMV-seronegative. Specimen: PBMCs. The DNA sequence is given as TGTGCCAGCAGCCTGGGTGCGTTACAGTACTTC. Protein translation: CASSLGALQYF.